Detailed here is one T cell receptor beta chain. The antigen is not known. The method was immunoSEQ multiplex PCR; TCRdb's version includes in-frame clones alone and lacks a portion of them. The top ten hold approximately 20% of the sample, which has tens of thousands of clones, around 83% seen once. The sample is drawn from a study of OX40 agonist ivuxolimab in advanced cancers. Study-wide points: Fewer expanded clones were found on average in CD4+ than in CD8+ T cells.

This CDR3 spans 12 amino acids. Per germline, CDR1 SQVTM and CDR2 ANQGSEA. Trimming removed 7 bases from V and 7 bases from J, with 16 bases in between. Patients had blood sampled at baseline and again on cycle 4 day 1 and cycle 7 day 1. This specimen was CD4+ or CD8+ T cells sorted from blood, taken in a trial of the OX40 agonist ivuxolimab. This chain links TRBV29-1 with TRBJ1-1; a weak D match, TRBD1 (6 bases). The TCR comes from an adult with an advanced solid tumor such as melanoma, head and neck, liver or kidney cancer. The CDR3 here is CSAGWGAGEAFF. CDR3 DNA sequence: TGCAGCGCTGGTTGGGGGGCGGGTGAAGCTTTCTTT.